This T cell receptor beta chain was captured in a study of Ad26.COV2.S vaccination and SARS-CoV-2 variants. Data came from immunoSEQ multiplex PCR; TCRdb stores just in-frame clones and leaves some out. The sample includes around 300,000 clones, 88% seen only once; the top ten take roughly 6%. The treatment was: roughly 19 received Ad26.COV2.S at low or high dose, single or two shots; 5 received placebo; per-sample allocation not given. Each sample was drawn 63 days after the first injection (of vaccine or placebo). The material was peripheral blood, obtained in a trial of Ad26.COV2.S vaccine versus placebo. The clonotype was recovered from a person between 18 and 65 years old who received the Ad26.COV2.S COVID-19 vaccine or a placebo.

CDR3 nucleotide sequence: TGTGCCAGCAGTAGCGAAACGGGGCAGCCCCAGCATTTT. It is translated as CASSSETGQPQHF. The chain links TRBV27 to TRBJ1-5; no firm D call. V lost 5 bases, J lost 7 bases, and 12 bases lay in between. Germline V gives CDR1 MNHEY, CDR2 SMNVEV (reference sequence). The CDR3 is 13 residues long.